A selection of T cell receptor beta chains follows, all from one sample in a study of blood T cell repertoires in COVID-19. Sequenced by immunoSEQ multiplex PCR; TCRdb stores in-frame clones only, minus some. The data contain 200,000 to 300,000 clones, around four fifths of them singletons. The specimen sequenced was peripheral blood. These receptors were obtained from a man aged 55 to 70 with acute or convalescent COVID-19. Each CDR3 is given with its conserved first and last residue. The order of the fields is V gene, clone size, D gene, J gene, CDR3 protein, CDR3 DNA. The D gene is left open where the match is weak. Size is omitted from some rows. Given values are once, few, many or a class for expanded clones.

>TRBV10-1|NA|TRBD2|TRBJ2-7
CASSESLKTSGRGGSYEQYF
TGCGCCAGCAGTGAGTCCTTAAAGACTAGCGGGAGGGGAGGGTCCTACGAGCAGTACTTC
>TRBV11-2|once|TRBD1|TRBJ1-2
CASSLDPGQAAHGYTF
TGTGCCAGCAGCTTAGACCCCGGACAGGCCGCCCATGGCTACACCTTC
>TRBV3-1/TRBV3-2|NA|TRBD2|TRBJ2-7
CASSLSGRVHEQYF
TGTGCCAGCAGCCTTAGCGGGAGGGTCCACGAGCAGTACTTC
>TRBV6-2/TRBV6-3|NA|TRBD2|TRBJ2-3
CASSYSREEDTQYF
TGTGCCAGCAGTTATTCGCGGGAGGAGGATACGCAGTATTTT
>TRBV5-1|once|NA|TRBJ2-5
CASRETIQETQYF
TGCGCCAGCAGGGAGACTATCCAAGAGACCCAGTACTTC
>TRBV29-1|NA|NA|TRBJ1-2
CSVVVSSRGYNYGYTF
TGCAGCGTCGTGGTCTCTTCCAGGGGATATAACTATGGCTACACCTTC
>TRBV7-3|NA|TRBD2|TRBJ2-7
CASGGLVFIVAYEQYF
TGTGCCAGTGGAGGACTAGTATTTATCGTGGCCTACGAGCAGTACTTC
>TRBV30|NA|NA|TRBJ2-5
CAWSIGEAQYF
TGTGCCTGGAGTATCGGTGAGGCCCAGTACTTC
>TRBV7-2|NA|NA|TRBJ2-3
CASSPEAVSTDTQYF
TGTGCCAGCAGCCCGGAGGCGGTTAGCACAGATACGCAGTATTTT
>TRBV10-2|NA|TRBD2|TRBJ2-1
CASSAATSGYNEQFF
TGCGCCAGCAGTGCGGCGACTAGCGGTTACAATGAGCAGTTCTTC
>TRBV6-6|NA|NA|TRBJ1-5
CASRSRGGNSNQPQHF
TGTGCCAGCAGATCCCGGGGGGGAAATAGCAATCAGCCCCAGCATTTT
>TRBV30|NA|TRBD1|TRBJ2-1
CAWRGAGQGSSYNEQFF
TGTGCCTGGAGAGGGGCGGGACAGGGGAGCTCCTACAATGAGCAGTTCTTC